This T cell receptor (beta chain) is from a study of regulatory T cells in long-lasting Graves disease. Time point noted: newly diagnosed GD, antithyroid drugs for less than 3 months. With RNA extracted from PBMCs as input, the TCR library was made. There are a few counts of this clonotype. This CDR3 is built from 13 residues. The V segment lost 4 bases and the J segment 6 bases; nucleotides outside the gene matches: 4. Germline CDR1 GTSNPN, CDR2 SVGIG (reference sequence). Both iRepertoire HTBI primers and Arm-PCR of CDR3 regions were used to build the TCR beta libraries. TCRdb ran MiXCR on the multiplex PCR reads and lists one entry per CDR3 protein. The table records roughly 410,000 distinct CDR3 sequences, approximately 16% of them present only once. The sample was also reused in another study, on T cells in Graves' hyperthyroidism and ophthalmopathy.

The V call is TRBV30, the J call TRBJ2-1; 9 bases agree with TRBD2. The TCR comes from a woman in her forties with Graves disease. The input for sequencing was peripheral blood mononuclear cells (PBMCs), taken at new diagnosis, from a patient treated with antithyroid drugs. In nucleotides, the CDR3 is TGTGCCTGGACGCGGGAGGGCTTCAATGAGCAGTTCTTC. The encoded protein is CAWTREGFNEQFF.